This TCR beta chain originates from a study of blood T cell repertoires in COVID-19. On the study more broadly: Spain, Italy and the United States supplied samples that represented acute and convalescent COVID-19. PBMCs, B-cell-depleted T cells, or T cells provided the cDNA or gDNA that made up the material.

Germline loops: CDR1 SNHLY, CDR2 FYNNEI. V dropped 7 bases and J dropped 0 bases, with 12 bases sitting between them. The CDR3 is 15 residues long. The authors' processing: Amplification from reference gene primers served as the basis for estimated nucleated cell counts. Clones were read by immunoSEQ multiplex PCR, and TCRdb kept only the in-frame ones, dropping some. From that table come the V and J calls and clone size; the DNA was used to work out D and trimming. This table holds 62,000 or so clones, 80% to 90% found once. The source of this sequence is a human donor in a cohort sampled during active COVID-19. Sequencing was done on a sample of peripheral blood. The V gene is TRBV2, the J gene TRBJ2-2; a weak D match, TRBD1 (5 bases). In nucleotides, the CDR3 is TGTGCCAGCAAGTCACAGGCTGCGAACACCGGGGAGCTGTTTTTT. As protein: CASKSQAANTGELFF.